This T cell receptor (beta chain) was captured in a study of multiple sclerosis patients with progressive multifocal leukoencephalopathy. This was a survey-level run. Sequencing used immunoSEQ multiplex PCR; TCRdb keeps in-frame clones, though not all of them. The data hold roughly 32,000 clones, with more than 75% observed a single time. Time point here: time of PML onset. Between roughly 16 and 60 months of natalizumab therapy passed before PML developed in these natalizumab-treated patients. At PML onset, T3 blood samples were taken. The CDR3 extends over 19 amino acids. Per germline, CDR1 MDHEN and CDR2 SYDVKM. V lost 9 bases and J lost 0; bases outside the gene matches: 19.

The clonotype was recovered from a human donor with progressive multifocal leukoencephalopathy. The sequencing used PBMCs, collected from a patient treated with natalizumab. The V gene is TRBV28, the J gene TRBJ1-5, with 8 positions matching TRBD1. The CDR3, as DNA: TGTGCCAGTTCTGCCCCTGACAGGGGCAAGGGTTATAGCAATCAGCCCCAGCATTTT. Translating gives CASSAPDRGKGYSNQPQHF.